The next 27 T cell receptor beta chains were all read from a single sample in a study of cytomegalovirus exposure and HLA in healthy donors. A multiplex PCR was run with 60 Vbeta primers and 13 Jbeta primers. Measured with immunoSEQ multiplex PCR; TCRdb has only the in-frame clones, and not every one. This sample has about 110,000 clones, with 70% to 80% found just once. The specimen was PBMCs. The receptors were gathered from a female donor in good health and CMV-seropositive.

The V call is TRBV6-1, the J call TRBJ2-7, with D possibly TRBD1 on 6 matching bases. Germline-derived CDR1 and CDR2 are MNHNS and SASEGT. V gave up 0 bases and J gave up 0 bases, with 9 bases separating them. The CDR3 is made up of 15 amino acids. CDR3 bases: TGTGCCAGCAGTGAAGCTGGGGGCCTCTCCTACGAGCAGTACTTC. It is translated as CASSEAGGLSYEQYF.

This clone showed up just a few times. The chain recombines TRBV10-3 with TRBJ1-2; 7 nucleotides agree with TRBD1. Per the germline V gene, CDR1 is ENHRY and CDR2 is SYGVKD. The CDR3 is 14 residues long. Trimming removed 3 bases from V and 6 bases from J; junction bases left unmatched: 7. Written as DNA, the CDR3 is TGTGCCATCAGTGACCGAGGACAGGCGAATGGCTACACCTTC. Translated, it gives CAISDRGQANGYTF.

This clone was observed once. The chain joins TRBV2 to TRBJ2-7; D is possibly TRBD2 (5 bases). Deletions cut 8 bases from V and 0 bases from J, with 14 bases between. The germline gives CDR1 SNHLY, CDR2 FYNNEI. The CDR3 has 14 amino acids. CDR3 amino acids: CASALASPSYEQYF. CDR3 nucleotides: TGTGCCAGCGCCTTAGCGAGCCCCTCCTACGAGCAGTACTTC.

The genes are TRBV5-1 and TRBJ2-3, with D tentatively TRBD2 (7 bases). The CDR3 is 15 amino acids. V lost 4 bases and J lost 5, with 17 bases in between. The germline V gene encodes CDR1 SGHRS and CDR2 YFSETQ. CDR3 residues: CASSPGRGERDTQYF. The CDR3 bases are TGCGCCAGCAGCCCGGGGAGGGGGGAGAGAGATACGCAGTATTTT.

This chain links TRBV11-2 with TRBJ2-5, with 8 bases that match TRBD1. V trimming: 1 base; J trimming: 5 bases; junction bases outside the gene matches: 6. The CDR3 consists of 15 residues. Germline-derived CDR1 and CDR2 are SGHAT and FQNNGV. CDR3 DNA: TGTGCCAGCAGCTTAGCCGCAGGGGGCTCGGAGACCCAGTACTTC. As protein: CASSLAAGGSETQYF.

V gene TRBV15 combines with J gene TRBJ2-1, with TRBD2 identical over 8 bases. This CDR3 is 14 amino acids long. Germline V gene lookup returns CDR1 LNHNV and CDR2 YYDKDF (reference sequence). After removal of 6 bases from V and 9 bases from J, the junction contained 10 bases not matched to a gene. This chain's CDR3 is CATSLERESAEQFF. Written as DNA, the CDR3 is TGTGCCACCAGTCTCGAGCGGGAGTCTGCTGAGCAGTTCTTC. The full variable domain, rest sourced from reference TRBV15 and TRBJ2-1, is DAMVIQNPRYQVTQFGKPVTLSCSQTLNHNVMYWYQQKSSQAPKLLFHYYDKDFNNEADTPDNFQSRRPNTSFCFLDIRSPGLGDTAMYLCATSLERESAEQFFGPGTRLTVL.

This sequence joins TRBV2 and TRBJ1-1; D remains ambiguous. Germline loops: CDR1 SNHLY, CDR2 FYNNEI. Trimming shortened V by 6 bases and J by 4 bases, and 9 bases separated the two germline ends. The CDR3 runs to 12 residues. The CDR3 loop reads CASRVSVTEAFF. The CDR3 DNA follows: TGTGCCAGCAGGGTGTCGGTCACTGAAGCTTTCTTT. The full variable domain, with the rest looked up from reference TRBV2 and TRBJ1-1, is EPEVTQTPSHQVTQMGQEVILRCVPISNHLYFYWYRQILGQKVEFLVSFYNNEISEKSEIFDDQFSVERPDGSNFTLKIRSTKLEDSAMYFCASRVSVTEAFFGQGTRLTVV.

The CDR3 region has the DNA TGCGCCAGCAGCGAAGCTGGGGCGGGGCCTCTTGAGCAGTTCTTC. Its protein is CASSEAGAGPLEQFF. This chain uses TRBV4-1 with TRBJ2-1; D may be TRBD2 (6 bases). The CDR3 spans 15 residues. CDR1 and CDR2 from the germline V gene are MGHRA and YSYEKL. V lost 5 bases and J 9 bases, leaving 20 bases between the germline ends.

The chain links TRBV9 to TRBJ2-3; 8 positions agree with TRBD2. Per germline, CDR1 SGDLS and CDR2 YYNGEE. The CDR3 contains 14 residues. J gave up 6 bases and V 8 bases, and 11 bases lay outside the gene matches. The CDR3 DNA reads TGTGCCAGTAGTCTTAGCGGGAAATTGGATACGCAGTATTTT. This encodes CASSLSGKLDTQYF.

The chain carries TRBV27 and TRBJ1-3; maybe TRBD1 (5 bases). V dropped 2 bases and J dropped 0 bases, with 8 bases sitting between them. This CDR3 comprises 15 residues. CDR1 is MNHEY and CDR2 is SMNVEV in the germline V gene (reference sequence). The DNA for the CDR3 is TGTGCCAGCAGTTTACAGGGCTTCTCTGGAAACACCATATATTTT. Residues: CASSLQGFSGNTIYF.

This chain joins TRBV7-2 and TRBJ1-5, with a possible D match to TRBD1 (6 bases). The V and J ends lost 5 bases and 11 bases respectively, with 19 bases between them. The V gene's germline CDR1 is SGHTA and CDR2 FQGNSA. The CDR3 consists of 14 residues. The CDR3 loop reads CASSPQQGTGTQHF. The DNA for the CDR3 is TGTGCCAGCAGCCCCCAACAGGGAACAGGGACCCAGCATTTT.

V gene TRBV19 combines with J gene TRBJ1-5; no clear D. Germline CDR1 is LNHDA and CDR2 is SQIVND (reference sequence). Between the trimmed V and J ends, which lost 5 bases and 0 bases, there was a span of 14 bases. The CDR3 covers 16 residues. For the CDR3, the DNA is TGTGCCAGTAGTCAAATGGCAGTCCGTAGCAATCAGCCCCAGCATTTT. Protein sequence: CASSQMAVRSNQPQHF.

V and J are TRBV5-1 and TRBJ1-2, with 8 bases identical to TRBD1. This CDR3 comprises 16 residues. V trimming: 0 bases; J trimming: 4 bases; junction bases outside the gene matches: 8. CDR1 and CDR2 from the germline V gene are SGHRS and YFSETQ. The CDR3 DNA sequence: TGCGCCAGCAGCTTGGCCGCAGGGGGCTCGGGCTATGGCTACACCTTC. It specifies CASSLAAGGSGYGYTF.

This rearrangement joins TRBV18 to TRBJ1-2, with 10 nucleotides matching TRBD1. The V and J ends lost 6 bases and 4 bases, in that order; junction bases with no gene match: 5. The CDR3 spans 14 residues. The germline V gene encodes CDR1 KGHSH and CDR2 LQKENI. The CDR3 DNA follows: TGTGCCAGCTCCTCCCGGGACAGGGGCTATGGCTACACCTTC. Translation: CASSSRDRGYGYTF.

The chain has TRBV5-6 and TRBJ1-3; D is uncertain. The CDR3 contains 16 residues. Deletions cut 2 bases from V and 0 bases from J, with 12 bases between. From germline, CDR1 is SGHDT and CDR2 YYEEEE. In DNA, the CDR3 is TGTGCCAGCAGCTTTTTGGGAGATGGCTCTGGAAACACCATATATTTT. Protein sequence: CASSFLGDGSGNTIYF.

This rearrangement joins TRBV14 to TRBJ2-2; D may be TRBD1 (6 bases). The CDR3 covers 16 residues. Germline assignment: CDR1 SGHDN and CDR2 FVKESK. The V end lost 4 bases, the J end lost 1 base, and 13 bases lay between the germline ends. CDR3 in amino acids: CASSRFTGWNTGELFF. The CDR3 DNA sequence: TGTGCCAGCAGCCGCTTTACAGGGTGGAACACCGGGGAGCTGTTTTTT.

The chain carries TRBV4-2 and TRBJ1-1; the match to TRBD1 covers 9 bases. Germline V gene data show CDR1 as LGHNA and CDR2 as YNFKEQ. Trimming removed 4 bases from V and 5 bases from J; junction bases left unmatched: 8. There are 15 residues in the CDR3. CDR3 DNA sequence: TGTGCCAGCAGCCGGGACGGACAGGGGACTACTGAAGCTTTCTTT. Translated, it gives CASSRDGQGTTEAFF.

This clone was counted between two and nine times. This sequence joins TRBV19 and TRBJ1-5; TRBD1 is a possible D gene (5 bases). The germline V gene encodes CDR1 LNHDA and CDR2 SQIVND (reference sequence). The CDR3 extends over 13 amino acids. V was pared by 5 bases and J by 4 bases, with 9 bases between. The CDR3 nucleotides are TGTGCCAGTAGTTTACAGGTAAATCAGCCCCAGCATTTT. This sequence encodes CASSLQVNQPQHF.

This chain connects TRBV7-2 to TRBJ2-7; D remains ambiguous. Germline V lookup: CDR1 SGHTA, CDR2 FQGNSA. The CDR3 loop spans 14 amino acids. V dropped 8 bases and J dropped 0 bases, with 14 bases sitting between them. DNA of the CDR3: TGTGCCAGCTCAACAGTAGGTACCTCCTACGAGCAGTACTTC. It codes for CASSTVGTSYEQYF.

This chain connects TRBV30 to TRBJ2-7; possibly TRBD2 for D (7 bases). The CDR3 extends over 17 amino acids. The germline CDR1 and CDR2 sequences are GTSNPN and SVGIG (reference sequence). The ends were cut back, 8 bases at V and 2 bases at J, with 28 bases in the middle. The CDR3 coding sequence is TGTGCCGGGGGAGGGGGAGCCCGAGGCCAAACGACCTACGAGCAGTACTTC. This sequence encodes CAGGGGARGQTTYEQYF.

The chain combines TRBV28 with TRBJ2-7; D perhaps matches TRBD2 (6 bases). The V gene's germline CDR1 is MDHEN and CDR2 SYDVKM. This CDR3 region has 14 residues. V lost 4 bases and J 7 bases, leaving 17 bases between the germline ends. The CDR3 DNA reads TGTGCCAGCAGTTCCGGGACTCTTTTTGGAGAGCAGTACTTC. Amino acid sequence: CASSSGTLFGEQYF.

Only a few counts were recorded for this clone. This chain connects TRBV2 to TRBJ2-7; D is uncertain. Trimming cost V 2 bases and J 0 bases, with 11 bases left between them. The CDR3 is made up of 15 amino acids. Germline-derived CDR1 and CDR2 are SNHLY and FYNNEI. DNA of the CDR3: TGTGCCAGCAGTGAATCTGCGCGGAACTCCTACGAGCAGTACTTC. This codes for CASSESARNSYEQYF.

This chain uses TRBV28 with TRBJ2-7; the D gene is possibly TRBD1 (6 bases). This CDR3 has 14 residues. Trimming pared 5 bases from V and 6 bases from J, leaving 17 bases between. Germline lookup yields CDR1 MDHEN and CDR2 SYDVKM. The CDR3 DNA is TGTGCCAGCAGTACCCTTACCGGGACATTCGAGCAGTACTTC. This sequence encodes CASSTLTGTFEQYF.

The chain has TRBV29-1 and TRBJ1-1, with 8 bases matching TRBD1. V shed 3 bases and J 6 bases; nucleotides not matched to a gene: 6. Germline-derived CDR1 and CDR2 are SQVTM and ANQGSEA. The CDR3 extends over 13 amino acids. CDR3 coding DNA: TGCAGCGTTGAGGGCAGGGGGCGTTCTGAAGCTTTCTTT. Its protein is CSVEGRGRSEAFF.

This chain links TRBV5-1 with TRBJ1-4, with D maybe TRBD1 (5 bases). V was cut by 6 bases and J by 5 bases, with 14 bases left in between. The CDR3 has 14 amino acids. The germline V gene encodes CDR1 SGHRS and CDR2 YFSETQ. The CDR3 region has the DNA TGCGCCAGCACCTGGGGGACTCCCAATGAAAAACTGTTTTTT. Protein product: CASTWGTPNEKLFF.

This clone was observed a handful of times. CDR3 DNA sequence: TGTGCCAGCAGTGACTGGACAGGGGATACTGAAGCTTTCTTT. This gives the protein CASSDWTGDTEAFF. The chain is built from TRBV25-1 and TRBJ1-1; 9 nucleotides match TRBD1. The length of the CDR3 is 14 residues. The V gene end was trimmed by 3 bases and the J gene end by 5 bases; junction bases not matched to a gene: 4. In germline, CDR1 is MGHDK, CDR2 SYGVNS.

A single count supports this clone. The chain carries TRBV10-1 and TRBJ1-1; 8 bases map to TRBD1. This CDR3 spans 18 amino acids. After removal of 2 bases from V and 0 bases from J, the junction contained 11 bases not matched to a gene. Looked up from germline, CDR1 is WNHNN and CDR2 is SYGVQD (reference sequence). CDR3 DNA sequence: TGCGCCAGCAGTGAGACCGCAGGGGGCCGGGCTCTGAACACTGAAGCTTTCTTT. Its protein is CASSETAGGRALNTEAFF.